This T cell receptor beta chain emerged from a study of blood T cells in healthy people across ages. Using a J-beta primer mix together with a sample-barcoded 5' primer, a second PCR was run for roughly 6 to 12 cycles. Each CDR3 protein is one row after TCRdb ran MiXCR on the 5' RACE reads. The table records approximately 800,000 distinct CDR3 sequences, around half of them present only once. CDR1 is SEHNR, CDR2 FQNEAQ, per germline (reference sequence). Trimming removed 0 bases from V and 8 bases from J, with 17 bases in between. The CDR3 is made up of 16 amino acids. Sequences were obtained from blood. The TCR sequence derives from a man older than 75 in good health. The chain has TRBV7-9 and TRBJ2-1; the D gene could be TRBD1 or TRBD2 (5 bases each). The CDR3 reads CASSLAGSRADDEQFF. CDR3 nucleotides: TGTGCCAGCAGCTTAGCGGGGAGCAGGGCGGACGATGAGCAGTTCTTC.